Presented here are 32 T cell receptor beta chains from one specimen sequenced in a study of breast tumors, draining lymph nodes, adjacent tissues. Breast cancer patients provided tissue from their axillary draining lymph nodes. TCRdb reprocessed the multiplex PCR reads with MiXCR, giving one entry per CDR3 protein. The sample lists some 140,000 distinct CDR3 sequences; around 20% were seen once. Sequenced input: axillary lymph node tissue. Receptors were obtained from a female donor with breast cancer. Some clones in this sample may be carry-over from other donors' samples.

This clonotype was recorded many times. The chain links TRBV28 to TRBJ2-1; TRBD2 agrees at 11 bases. Germline V lookup: CDR1 MDHEN, CDR2 SYDVKM. J lost 6 bases, V lost 2 bases, and 3 bases had no gene match. The CDR3 has 15 amino acids. In DNA, the CDR3 is TGTGCCAGCAGTTTACTTAGCGGGAGGGGCAATGAGCAGTTCTTC. It encodes CASSLLSGRGNEQFF.

About this clonotype itself: This may come from a read error, since a much larger clone is one base off. This chain joins TRBV6-1 and TRBJ1-3, with D unresolved. The CDR3 contains 16 residues. Germline V gene data show CDR1 as MNHNS and CDR2 as SASEGT. Here the CDR3 reads CASSPTLLESANTIYF. In nucleotides, the CDR3 is TGTGCCAGCAGTCCAACCCTTTTGGAGTCTGCAAACACCATATATTTT.

With respect to this clonotype: This CDR3 fails to terminate in the conserved phenylalanine or tryptophan, so it likely reflects a read error. J is TRBJ2-7 and V is TRBV3-1, with a weak D call TRBD2 (6 bases). Trimming shortened V by 4 bases and J by 5 bases, and 21 bases separated the two germline ends. CDR1 and CDR2 (germline): LGHDT, YNNKEL (reference sequence). This CDR3 contains 16 residues. CDR3 region: CASSREPGAPIDEQYL. CDR3 DNA: TGTGCCAGCAGCCGGGAACCGGGAGCCCCCATCGACGAGCAGTACCTC.

A note on this clonotype: Given a much more abundant clone one base away, this may be a read error. CDR3 sequence reads: CASSLEGGRYSNQPRHF. Written as DNA, the CDR3 is TGTGCCAGCAGCTTGGAGGGGGGACGCTATAGCAATCAGCCCCGGCATTTT. The V gene is TRBV5-5, the J gene TRBJ1-5; D is perhaps TRBD1 (6 bases). The CDR3 length is 17 residues. Germline-derived CDR1 and CDR2 are SGHKS and YYEKEE (reference sequence). Full variable domain (rest looked up from reference TRBV5-5 and TRBJ1-5): DAGVTQSPTHLIKTRGQQVTLRCSPISGHKSVSWYQQVLGQGPQFIFQYYEKEERGRGNFPDRFSARQFPNYSSELNVNALLLGDSALYLCASSLEGGRYSNQPRHFGDGTRLSIL.

This clonotype was counted many times. Its ends do not fully match the called genes, so a read error is possible. The chain is built from TRBV19 and TRBJ2-5; 12 nucleotides agree with TRBD2. The germline V gene encodes CDR1 LNHDA and CDR2 SQIVND (reference sequence). The CDR3 length is 17 residues. The CDR3 here is CASSNARLAGVRETQYF. The CDR3, as DNA: TGTGCCAGCAGTAATGCCCGACTAGCGGGAGTGAGAGAGACCCAGTACTTC.

This clonotype was recorded at least ten times. The rearrangement uses TRBV5-1 and TRBJ2-7; no firm D call. CDR3 length equals 12 residues. CDR1 is SGHRS, CDR2 YFSETQ, per germline. The V end was cut by 0 bases, the J end by 4 bases, with 5 bases between. CDR3 sequence (DNA): TGCGCCAGCAGCTTGGAGGAGTACGAGCAGTACTTC. This codes for CASSLEEYEQYF.

This clonotype was seen at least ten times. This chain uses TRBV5-1 with TRBJ2-1, with 8 nucleotides matching TRBD2. The CDR3 is made up of 15 amino acids. CDR1 is SGHRS, CDR2 YFSETQ, per germline. V lost 0 bases and J lost 3; bases outside the gene matches: 2. The CDR3 here is CASSLESGSYNEQFF. In DNA, the CDR3 is TGCGCCAGCAGCTTGGAAAGCGGGAGCTACAATGAGCAGTTCTTC.

This clonotype was found many times. The chain carries TRBV20-1 and TRBJ2-5, with TRBD2 identical over 12 bases. Germline trimming cut 5 bases from V and 5 bases from J; bases unmatched to any gene: 6. The CDR3 consists of 14 residues. CDR1 DFQATT and CDR2 SNEGSKA come from the germline V gene (reference sequence). The CDR3 spells CSAPTSGREETQYF. CDR3 sequence (DNA): TGCAGTGCTCCGACTAGCGGGAGAGAGGAGACCCAGTACTTC.

This clonotype was picked up many times. This chain links TRBV25-1 with TRBJ1-3, with no clear D. The length of the CDR3 is 17 residues. The germline gives CDR1 MGHDK, CDR2 SYGVNS. Trimming shortened V by 5 bases and J by 4 bases, and 21 bases separated the two germline ends. The CDR3 here is CASSPTRSGSLGNTIYF. The CDR3 DNA follows: TGTGCCAGCAGTCCCACGAGGTCGGGTTCGCTCGGAAACACCATATATTTT. The entire variable domain, with the rest obtained from reference TRBV25-1 and TRBJ1-3, is as follows: EADIYQTPRYLVIGTGKKITLECSQTMGHDKMYWYQQDPGMELHLIHYSYGVNSTEKGDLSSESTVSRIRTEHFPLTLESARPSHTSQYLCASSPTRSGSLGNTIYFGEGSWLTVV.

This clonotype was detected many times. V and J are TRBV10-1 and TRBJ2-2, with 7 bases lining up with TRBD1. CDR3 length equals 14 residues. Germline-derived CDR1 and CDR2 are WNHNN and SYGVQD (reference sequence). The junction had 15 bases not matched to a gene; V was cut back by 6 bases and J by 14 bases. The CDR3, as DNA: TGCGCCAGCAGCCCGGACAGGTCAAAGGGAAGACTGTTTTTT. Amino acids: CASSPDRSKGRLFF.

This clonotype was seen ten or more times. V is TRBV20-1 and J is TRBJ2-1, with TRBD2 matching over 7 bases. This CDR3 has 15 residues. The germline V gene has CDR1 DFQATT and CDR2 SNEGSKA (reference sequence). V lost 0 bases, J lost 4 bases, and 6 bases stayed unmatched. The CDR3 DNA reads as TGCAGTGCTAGAGATGGGGCTAGCGGATACAATGAGCAGTTCTTC. Translated, it gives CSARDGASGYNEQFF.

This clonotype showed up many times. The chain carries TRBV19 and TRBJ2-3; the D gene could be TRBD1 or TRBD2 (5 bases each). The CDR3 spans 14 residues. Trimming shortened V by 11 bases and J by 6 bases, and 21 bases separated the two germline ends. Germline CDR1 LNHDA, CDR2 SQIVND (reference sequence). The DNA of the CDR3 is TGTGCCTCAAAAGGGGAGATGGGGTTGGATACGCAGTATTTT. Translated: CASKGEMGLDTQYF.

This rearrangement joins TRBV20-1 to TRBJ2-4; D is unresolved. Trimming cost V 1 base and J 4 bases, with 5 bases left between them. Germline lookup yields CDR1 DFQATT and CDR2 SNEGSKA (reference sequence). The CDR3 has 12 amino acids. CDR3 DNA: TGCAGTGCTAGAGGATTAAAAAACATTCAGTACTTC. Translation gives CSARGLKNIQYF.

The chain recombines TRBV7-2 with TRBJ2-1, with a weak D call TRBD2 (5 bases). The V gene's germline CDR1 is SGHTA and CDR2 FQGNSA. V gave up 1 base and J gave up 11 bases, with 12 bases separating them. The CDR3 runs to 13 residues. CDR3 DNA: TGTGCCAGCAGCTTAGGAGGGATGGGGAAGCAGTTCTTC. Translated: CASSLGGMGKQFF. Supplemented by reference TRBV7-2 and TRBJ2-1, the full variable domain reads GAGVSQSPSNKVTEKGKDVELRCDPISGHTALYWYRQSLGQGLEFLIYFQGNSAPDKSGLPSDRFSAERTGGSVSTLTIQRTQQEDSAVYLCASSLGGMGKQFFGPGTRLTVL.

This clonotype was recorded many times. This chain links TRBV9 with TRBJ2-1; D remains ambiguous. The CDR3 runs 14 residues. Germline assignment: CDR1 SGDLS and CDR2 YYNGEE. Trimming took 4 bases from V and 0 from J, leaving 8 bases between them. In DNA, the CDR3 is TGTGCCAGCAGCCCCACCGACTCCTACAATGAGCAGTTCTTC. Translation: CASSPTDSYNEQFF.

This clonotype has ten or more counts. V and J are TRBV10-3 and TRBJ2-3; 10 nucleotides match TRBD2. This CDR3 has 15 residues. CDR1 is ENHRY and CDR2 is SYGVKD in the germline V gene. J gave up 6 bases and V 3 bases, and 6 bases lay outside the gene matches. DNA for the CDR3: TGTGCCATCAGTGATGCTAGCGGGAGTTCTGATACGCAGTATTTT. Its protein product is CAISDASGSSDTQYF.

The V and J genes are TRBV11-2 and TRBJ2-7, with TRBD2 matching over 9 bases. Germline V gene sequence: CDR1 SGHAT, CDR2 FQNNGV. This CDR3 has 17 amino acids. V shed 5 bases and J 1 base; nucleotides not matched to a gene: 12. CDR3 bases: TGTGCCAGCAGCCCTGTGGGCCGACTAGCGGCATCCTACGAGCAGTACTTC. This codes for CASSPVGRLAASYEQYF.

This clonotype was counted many times. The chain recombines TRBV2 with TRBJ2-7, with 7 bases matching TRBD1. J lost 4 bases, V lost 2 bases, and 5 bases had no gene match. CDR3 length equals 14 residues. Germline values: CDR1 SNHLY, CDR2 FYNNEI. CDR3 sequence reads: CASSERDRNYEQYF. The DNA of the CDR3 is TGTGCCAGCAGTGAAAGGGACAGAAATTACGAGCAGTACTTC.

The chain is built from TRBV19 and TRBJ2-1; 11 bases align to TRBD2. The junction had 5 bases not matched to a gene; V was cut back by 1 base and J by 6 bases. The CDR3 is made up of 16 amino acids. CDR1 is LNHDA, CDR2 SQIVND, per germline (reference sequence). The CDR3, as DNA: TGTGCCAGTAGTATAGTGGGTAGCGGGAGGGCCAATGAGCAGTTCTTC. Translating gives CASSIVGSGRANEQFF. Full variable domain (missing parts from reference TRBV19 and TRBJ2-1): DGGITQSPKYLFRKEGQNVTLSCEQNLNHDAMYWYRQDPGQGLRLIYYSQIVNDFQKGDIAEGYSVSREKKESFPLTVTSAQKNPTAFYLCASSIVGSGRANEQFFGPGTRLTVL.

Points on this clonotype: A much larger clone differs by one base, so this may be a read error. Here the CDR3 omits its conserved ending phenylalanine or tryptophan, so a read error is the likely source. V usage is TRBV5-1 and J usage is TRBJ1-5, with a tentative D call TRBD1 (5 bases). The CDR3 runs to 14 residues. CDR1 SGHRS and CDR2 YFSETQ come from the germline V gene. Trimming cost V 4 bases and J 3 bases, with 11 bases left between them. The CDR3, as DNA: TGCGCCAGCAGCCCAGGGAGCATCAATCAGCCCCAGCATTCT. This translates into CASSPGSINQPQHS.

This clonotype has a count of ten or more. The chain links TRBV11-2 to TRBJ2-3; D is perhaps TRBD1 or TRBD2 (5 bases each). This CDR3 has 14 amino acids. The germline V and J ends were trimmed by 5 bases and 3 bases, with 12 bases remaining between them. Germline V gene sequence: CDR1 SGHAT, CDR2 FQNNGV. This CDR3 is CASSPGGQTDTQYF. DNA for the CDR3: TGTGCCAGCAGCCCCGGAGGACAAACAGATACGCAGTATTTT. The full variable domain, its missing parts supplied by reference TRBV11-2 and TRBJ2-3, is EAGVAQSPRYKIIEKRQSVAFWCNPISGHATLYWYQQILGQGPKLLIQFQNNGVVDDSQLPKDRFSAERLKGVDSTLKIQPAKLEDSAVYLCASSPGGQTDTQYFGPGTRLTVL.

The sample holds many counts of this clonotype. This rearrangement joins TRBV5-1 to TRBJ2-6, with 7 bases identical to TRBD1. The junction had 5 bases not matched to a gene; V was cut back by 3 bases and J by 2 bases. Germline V lookup: CDR1 SGHRS, CDR2 YFSETQ. The CDR3 extends over 16 amino acids. The CDR3 coding sequence is TGCGCCAGCAGCTCGACAGGGTCCGCTGGGGCCAACGTCCTGACTTTC. It yields the protein CASSSTGSAGANVLTF.

This chain links TRBV2 with TRBJ2-5; D might be TRBD1 (6 bases). Germline CDR1 is SNHLY and CDR2 is FYNNEI. The CDR3 spans 12 residues. V lost 5 bases and J lost 5, with 9 bases in between. The CDR3 here is CASSTGIETQYF. For the CDR3, the DNA is TGTGCCAGCAGTACAGGGATCGAGACCCAGTACTTC.

This clonotype was counted ten times or more. The chain uses TRBV11-3 and TRBJ2-3, with 7 nucleotides matching TRBD2. Germline V gives CDR1 SGHNT, CDR2 YENEEA. The CDR3 is 16 amino acids. V trimming: 2 bases; J trimming: 3 bases; junction bases outside the gene matches: 8. As DNA, the CDR3 is TGTGCCAGCAGCTTATGGGGGGAGGGTGTGACAGATACGCAGTATTTT. Residues: CASSLWGEGVTDTQYF.

In its sample, this clonotype was seen a few times. The chain combines TRBV28 with TRBJ2-2; no firm D call. V lost 8 bases and J lost 0, with 7 bases in between. This CDR3 is 13 amino acids long. The V gene's germline CDR1 is MDHEN and CDR2 SYDVKM. The CDR3 region is CASVRTNTGELFF. The CDR3 DNA follows: TGTGCCAGCGTCCGAACGAACACCGGGGAGCTGTTTTTT.

This clonotype was seen a handful of times. The J gene is TRBJ2-1, the V gene TRBV19; no clear D gene. The germline gives CDR1 LNHDA, CDR2 SQIVND (reference sequence). The V gene lost 5 bases and the J gene lost 2 bases, with 19 bases spanning the gap. The CDR3 is 17 amino acids. The CDR3 sequence is CASSPSRTLGPYNEQFF. CDR3 in DNA: TGTGCCAGTAGTCCCTCTCGGACGCTAGGGCCCTACAATGAGCAGTTCTTC.

A remark on this clonotype: One base away lies a much larger clone, so this may be a sequencing read error. The conserved final phenylalanine or tryptophan is absent from the CDR3, which likely points to a read error. The CDR3 sequence is CASSFGGAWDTQYV. Written as DNA, the CDR3 is TGTGCCAGCAGCTTTGGGGGAGCTTGGGATACGCAGTATGTT. This chain joins TRBV11-1 and TRBJ2-3, with D perhaps assigned TRBD1 or TRBD2 (5 bases each). This CDR3 contains 14 residues. Per the germline V gene, CDR1 is SGHAT and CDR2 is FQDESV (reference sequence). Trimming stripped 3 bases from V and 6 bases from J, with 13 bases between.

This clonotype was detected ten times or more. The chain joins TRBV12-3 or TRBV12-4 to TRBJ2-1; 8 nucleotides agree with TRBD2. The CDR3 is 17 residues long. V shed 0 bases, J shed 6 bases, and the junction held 10 bases outside the gene matches. CDR3 loop: CASSLASGSLYGNEQFF. CDR3 nucleotide sequence: TGTGCCAGCAGTTTAGCGAGCGGGAGCTTGTACGGCAATGAGCAGTTCTTC.

As for this clonotype: A read error is possible here, since a much larger clone lies one base away. The chain employs TRBV10-2 and TRBJ2-1; 9 bases align to TRBD2. The CDR3 is 16 residues long. The ends lost 2 bases at V and 8 bases at J; junction bases unmatched: 10. The germline gives CDR1 WSHSY, CDR2 SAAADI. The CDR3 DNA sequence: TGCGCCAGCAGTGAGCAGCTAGCGGGATATTTAGATGAGCAGTTCTTC. It yields the protein CASSEQLAGYLDEQFF.

As to this clonotype: One base away lies a much larger clone, so this may be a sequencing read error. The CDR3 DNA follows: TGTGCCATCAGTGGGTCGTTTAGCCGAGGCTACACCTTC. Protein sequence: CAISGSFSRGYTF. The V gene is TRBV10-3, the J gene TRBJ1-2; D is unresolved. The CDR3 consists of 13 residues. The germline gives CDR1 ENHRY, CDR2 SYGVKD. Trimming stripped 4 bases from V and 8 bases from J, with 14 bases between.

Concerning this clonotype itself: Given a much more abundant clone one base away, this may be a read error. This is likely a read error, given that the CDR3 carries no conserved phenylalanine or tryptophan at its end. J is TRBJ1-2 and V is TRBV28; 9 nucleotides line up with TRBD1. The CDR3 extends over 13 amino acids. V trimming: 8 bases; J trimming: 7 bases; junction bases outside the gene matches: 8. Germline V gene sequence: CDR1 MDHEN, CDR2 SYDVKM. The CDR3 nucleotides are TGTGCCAGCCATGCGGGACAGGGAGGTGGCTACACCTCC. It specifies CASHAGQGGGYTS.

Many counts were recorded for this clonotype. The rearrangement joins TRBV5-6 to TRBJ2-2, with D perhaps matching TRBD1 (6 bases). The CDR3 runs to 15 residues. Trimming removed 3 bases from V and 0 bases from J, with 9 bases in between. The germline CDR1 and CDR2 sequences are SGHDT and YYEEEE. The CDR3, as DNA: TGTGCCAGCAGCTGGACAGCTACGAACACCGGGGAGCTGTTTTTT. It specifies CASSWTATNTGELFF.